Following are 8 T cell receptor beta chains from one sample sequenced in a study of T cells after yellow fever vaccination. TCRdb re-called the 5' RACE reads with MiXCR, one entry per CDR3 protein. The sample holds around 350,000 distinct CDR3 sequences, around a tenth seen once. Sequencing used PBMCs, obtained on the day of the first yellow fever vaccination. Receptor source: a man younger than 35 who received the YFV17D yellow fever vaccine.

In DNA form, the CDR3 reads TGTGCCAGCAGCCAAGAGGCGGGTGCCCTATACAATGAGCAGTTCTTC. Encoded protein: CASSQEAGALYNEQFF. J is TRBJ2-1 and V is TRBV3-1, with a weak D call TRBD2 (5 bases). CDR3 length: 16 residues. V was trimmed by 0 bases and J by 4 bases, leaving 13 bases between them. The germline V gene has CDR1 LGHDT and CDR2 YNNKEL (reference sequence).

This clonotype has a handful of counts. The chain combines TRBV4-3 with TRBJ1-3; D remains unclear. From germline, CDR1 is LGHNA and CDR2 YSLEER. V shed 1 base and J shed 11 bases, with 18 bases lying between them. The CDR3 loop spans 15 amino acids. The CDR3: CASSQGVRSPLAIYF. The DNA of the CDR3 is TGCGCCAGCAGCCAAGGTGTCCGATCCCCACTCGCCATATATTTT.

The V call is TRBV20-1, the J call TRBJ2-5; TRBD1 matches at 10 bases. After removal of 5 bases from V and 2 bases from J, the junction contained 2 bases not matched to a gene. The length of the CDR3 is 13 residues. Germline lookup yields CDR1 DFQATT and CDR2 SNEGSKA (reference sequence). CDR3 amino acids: CSAVDRGQETQYF. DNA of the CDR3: TGCAGTGCTGTGGACAGGGGGCAAGAGACCCAGTACTTC.

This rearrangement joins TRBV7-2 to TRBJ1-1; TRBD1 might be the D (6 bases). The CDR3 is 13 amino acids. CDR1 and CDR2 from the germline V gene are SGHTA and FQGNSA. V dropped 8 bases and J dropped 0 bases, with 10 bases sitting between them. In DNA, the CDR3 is TGTGCCAGCCAAGGACAGCTGAACACTGAAGCTTTCTTT. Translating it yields CASQGQLNTEAFF.

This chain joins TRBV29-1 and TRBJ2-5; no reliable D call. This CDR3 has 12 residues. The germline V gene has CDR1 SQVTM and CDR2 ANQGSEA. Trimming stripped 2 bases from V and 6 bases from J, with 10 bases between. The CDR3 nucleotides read TGCAGCGTTGAAACAATAGAACAGACCCAGTACTTC. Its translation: CSVETIEQTQYF.

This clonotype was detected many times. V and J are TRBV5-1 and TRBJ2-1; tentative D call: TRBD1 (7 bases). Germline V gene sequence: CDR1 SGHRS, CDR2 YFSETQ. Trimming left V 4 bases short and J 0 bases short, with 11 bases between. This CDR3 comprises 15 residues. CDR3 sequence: CASSRGDSSYNEQFF. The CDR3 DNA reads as TGCGCCAGCAGCAGGGGGGACAGCTCCTACAATGAGCAGTTCTTC.

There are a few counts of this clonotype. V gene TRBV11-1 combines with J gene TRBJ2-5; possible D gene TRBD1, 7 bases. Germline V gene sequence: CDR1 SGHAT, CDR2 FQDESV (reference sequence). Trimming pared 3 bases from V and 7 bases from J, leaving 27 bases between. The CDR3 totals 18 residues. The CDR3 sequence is CASSLSLQGGILWRTQYF. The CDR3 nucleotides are TGTGCCAGCAGCTTGAGTTTGCAGGGGGGAATATTGTGGAGGACCCAGTACTTC.

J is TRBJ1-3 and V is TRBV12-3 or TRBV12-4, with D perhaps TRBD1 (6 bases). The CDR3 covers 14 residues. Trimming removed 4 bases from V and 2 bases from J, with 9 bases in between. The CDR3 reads CASSWAGAGNTIYF. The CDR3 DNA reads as TGTGCCAGCAGTTGGGCAGGGGCTGGAAACACCATATATTTT.